The 8 T cell receptor beta chains listed next were all sequenced from one sample in a study of blood T cell repertoires in COVID-19. Profiling relied on immunoSEQ multiplex PCR, and the TCRdb table lists in-frame clones only, not all of them. This table has about 190,000 clones, 80% to 90% appearing once. Sequenced sample: peripheral blood. Source of these receptors: a woman between 65 and 79 years old with COVID-19, enrolled during active disease.

The rearrangement joins TRBV7-8 to TRBJ2-2; 7 bases align to TRBD1. The germline V gene encodes CDR1 SGHVS and CDR2 FQNEAQ. This CDR3 comprises 14 residues. After removal of 5 bases from V and 5 bases from J, the junction contained 5 bases not matched to a gene. DNA for the CDR3: TGTGCCAGCAGCCCGGGGACAGCTACCGGGGAGCTGTTTTTT. It yields the protein CASSPGTATGELFF.

The gene calls are TRBV7-6 and TRBJ2-1; TRBD2 matches 8 bases. Trimming cost V 5 bases and J 9 bases; bases outside gene matches: 15. Germline assignment: CDR1 SGHVS and CDR2 FNYEAQ. The CDR3 totals 16 residues. The CDR3 here is CASSPRGSGRFAEQFF. CDR3 nucleotide sequence: TGTGCCAGCAGCCCCCGCGGGAGCGGGAGATTCGCTGAGCAGTTCTTC.

V and J are TRBV28 and TRBJ1-2, with a weak D call TRBD1 (6 bases). The CDR3 consists of 13 residues. The germline V gene encodes CDR1 MDHEN and CDR2 SYDVKM. Trimming left V 5 bases short and J 1 base short, with 8 bases between. CDR3 loop: CASSTGFNYGYTF. CDR3 sequence (DNA): TGTGCCAGCAGTACAGGGTTTAACTATGGCTACACCTTC.

This clone appeared a single time. This chain joins TRBV5-1 and TRBJ2-7; TRBD1 is a possible D gene (6 bases). The CDR3 has 14 residues. In germline, CDR1 is SGHRS, CDR2 YFSETQ. V was clipped by 4 bases and J by 3 bases, with 14 bases between them. In DNA, the CDR3 is TGCGCCAGCAGCATATACCCGGACAGCTACGAGCAGTACTTC. Encoded protein: CASSIYPDSYEQYF.

CDR3 nucleotide sequence: TGTGCCATCAGTGAGCCCGGGATGAACACTGAAGCTTTCTTT. Translated: CAISEPGMNTEAFF. The chain employs TRBV10-3 and TRBJ1-1; D is unresolved. V lost 2 bases, J lost 0 bases, and 7 bases lay in between. The length of the CDR3 is 14 residues. Germline loops: CDR1 ENHRY, CDR2 SYGVKD.

The J gene is TRBJ2-7, the V gene TRBV4-1, with D perhaps TRBD1 (6 bases). Germline V lookup: CDR1 MGHRA, CDR2 YSYEKL. CDR3 length equals 16 residues. V was shortened by 4 bases and J by 0 bases, with 16 bases between the two germline ends. CDR3 region: CASSRVTGTTSYEQYF. The CDR3 coding sequence is TGCGCCAGCAGCCGAGTTACCGGGACAACCTCCTACGAGCAGTACTTC.

The rearrangement joins TRBV18 to TRBJ2-3, with unresolved D. The CDR3 runs 14 residues. V lost 2 bases and J 0 bases, leaving 6 bases between the germline ends. CDR1 is KGHSH, CDR2 LQKENI, per germline. The CDR3 reads CASSPNFSTDTQYF. The CDR3 DNA reads TGTGCCAGCTCACCAAACTTTAGCACAGATACGCAGTATTTT.

CDR3 protein: CASSFMSSVQETQYF. The DNA for the CDR3 is TGCGCCAGCAGCTTTATGTCTAGCGTCCAAGAGACCCAGTACTTC. The rearrangement uses TRBV5-1 and TRBJ2-5; D possibly corresponds to TRBD2 (6 bases). CDR3 size: 15 residues. Trimming left V 2 bases short and J 1 base short, with 12 bases between. CDR1 is SGHRS and CDR2 is YFSETQ in the germline V gene.